The 30 T cell receptor beta chains presented below share a single source sample, sequenced in a study of T cells in narcolepsy. Profiling relied on immunoSEQ multiplex PCR, and the TCRdb table lists in-frame clones only, not all of them. The data contain 25,000 to 35,000 clones, 85% to 90% of them singletons. Material: CD45RA- memory CD4+ T cells from PBMCs. The receptors stem from a human donor with narcolepsy.

V gene TRBV4-1 combines with J gene TRBJ1-1; D unresolved. The CDR3 runs 14 residues. From germline, CDR1 is MGHRA and CDR2 YSYEKL. The ends were cut back, 1 base at V and 2 bases at J, with 8 bases in the middle. Here the CDR3 reads CASSQVAVNTEAFF. The CDR3 DNA reads TGCGCCAGCAGCCAAGTAGCGGTTAACACTGAAGCTTTCTTT.

The V and J genes are TRBV7-8 and TRBJ1-2; D is possibly TRBD1 (6 bases). In germline, CDR1 is SGHVS, CDR2 FQNEAQ. The ends were cut back, 7 bases at V and 4 bases at J, with 28 bases in the middle. The CDR3 is 18 amino acids. The CDR3 nucleotides are TGTGCCAGCACCAGAAAGGAGTTACCGGCAGGGGCTGGCTATGGCTACACCTTC. Protein sequence: CASTRKELPAGAGYGYTF.

The chain carries TRBV28 and TRBJ1-5; TRBD1 matches 7 bases. The CDR3 has 15 amino acids. Trimming took 10 bases from V and 2 from J; bases not matched to a gene: 11. From germline, CDR1 is MDHEN and CDR2 SYDVKM. CDR3: CATRRTGDGNQPQHF. CDR3 DNA sequence: TGTGCCACTCGGCGTACAGGGGACGGCAATCAGCCCCAGCATTTT.

This chain joins TRBV7-3 and TRBJ2-3; no firm D call. Germline V CDR1 and CDR2: SGHTA, FQGTGA. This CDR3 spans 14 amino acids. V was shortened by 2 bases and J by 7 bases, with 13 bases between the two germline ends. CDR3 sequence (DNA): TGTGCCAGCAGCTTACCAGTCAGCCCTTATACGCAGTATTTT. Its translation: CASSLPVSPYTQYF.

DNA for the CDR3: TGTGCCAGTAGTATAGATAATCGGGGTTTTACGAACACCGGGGAGCTGTTTTTT. This translates into CASSIDNRGFTNTGELFF. The chain has TRBV19 and TRBJ2-2; TRBD2 might be the D (5 bases). The length of the CDR3 is 18 residues. Germline V gene data show CDR1 as LNHDA and CDR2 as SQIVND (reference sequence). The germline V and J ends were trimmed by 0 bases and 0 bases, with 14 bases remaining between them.

This clone showed up just a few times. The V gene is TRBV2, the J gene TRBJ2-3; D is unresolved. V lost 4 bases, J lost 3 bases, and 5 bases lay in between. Per germline, CDR1 SNHLY and CDR2 FYNNEI. CDR3 length: 12 amino acids. Written as DNA, the CDR3 is TGTGCCAGCAGTGTAGGTACAGATACGCAGTATTTT. Translation: CASSVGTDTQYF.

The CDR3 nucleotides read TGTGCCAGCAGTTGGGCACAGGGGGCTGGAAACACCATATATTTT. This translates into CASSWAQGAGNTIYF. This chain joins TRBV2 and TRBJ1-3; 8 bases map to TRBD1. Germline loops: CDR1 SNHLY, CDR2 FYNNEI. This CDR3 contains 15 residues. V gave up 5 bases and J gave up 2 bases; unmatched junction bases: 5.

This clone appeared a few times. The chain carries TRBV14 and TRBJ1-1; D unresolved. The CDR3 sequence is 14 residues long. CDR1 SGHDN and CDR2 FVKESK come from the germline V gene. Trimming stripped 4 bases from V and 6 bases from J, with 15 bases between. The CDR3 region has the DNA TGTGCCAGCAGCCCAAAAAACGCCGTCGCTGAAGCTTTCTTT. Its protein product is CASSPKNAVAEAFF.

This clone was recorded once. The genes are TRBV5-4 and TRBJ1-5, with D possibly being TRBD1 (5 bases). This CDR3 is 17 amino acids long. Trimming stripped 3 bases from V and 0 bases from J, with 16 bases between. The germline V gene encodes CDR1 SGHNT and CDR2 YYREEE (reference sequence). CDR3 in DNA: TGTGCCAGCAGCTGGGGGGATTTACTTTATAGCAATCAGCCCCAGCATTTT. It yields the protein CASSWGDLLYSNQPQHF.

The V gene is TRBV6-1, the J gene TRBJ2-7; D ambiguous. Germline lookup yields CDR1 MNHNS and CDR2 SASEGT. The CDR3 length is 13 residues. The V end was cut by 7 bases, the J end by 2 bases, with 12 bases between. The CDR3 DNA reads as TGTGCCAGCATGATTTCGGTGCCCTACGAGCAGTACTTC. This gives the protein CASMISVPYEQYF.

This chain connects TRBV28 to TRBJ2-4; D gene uncertain. The germline V gene has CDR1 MDHEN and CDR2 SYDVKM. The CDR3 contains 15 residues. The V end was cut by 4 bases, the J end by 3 bases, with 13 bases between. DNA for the CDR3: TGTGCCAGCAGTTCCGTCCCCATCGACAAAAACATTCAGTACTTC. As protein: CASSSVPIDKNIQYF.

Remarks on this clone: At one end the junction does not follow the germline gene, possibly because of a read error. V usage is TRBV27 and J usage is TRBJ1-2; a weak D match, TRBD1 (6 bases). This CDR3 contains 14 residues. From germline, CDR1 is MNHEY and CDR2 SMNVEV (reference sequence). Here the CDR3 reads CAGRDTGSRDGYTF. Written as DNA, the CDR3 is TGTGCCGGCAGAGATACAGGGAGCAGGGATGGCTACACCTTC.

The V gene is TRBV5-1, the J gene TRBJ1-6; maybe TRBD1 (6 bases). The CDR3 runs to 15 residues. Trimming cost V 0 bases and J 5 bases, with 9 bases left between them. Germline V gene sequence: CDR1 SGHRS, CDR2 YFSETQ. CDR3 residues: CASSLDRVNNSPLHF. CDR3 DNA: TGCGCCAGCAGCTTGGACAGGGTGAATAATTCACCCCTCCACTTT.

The table lists this clone with a count of one. V and J are TRBV28 and TRBJ2-5, with 9 bases that match TRBD1. The germline V gene encodes CDR1 MDHEN and CDR2 SYDVKM. Trimming took 5 bases from V and 4 from J; bases not matched to a gene: 8. The CDR3 totals 15 residues. The CDR3, as DNA: TGTGCCAGCAGTCATTCGGGACAGGGAGGAGAGACCCAGTACTTC. Translation gives CASSHSGQGGETQYF.

The chain joins TRBV10-3 to TRBJ2-7; 8 positions agree with TRBD2. V lost 4 bases to trimming and J lost 6 bases; unmatched junction nucleotides: 8. There are 14 residues in the CDR3. Per the germline V gene, CDR1 is ENHRY and CDR2 is SYGVKD. DNA for the CDR3: TGTGCCATCAGTGTCGGAGCGGGAGATCTCGAGCAGTACTTC. Translating gives CAISVGAGDLEQYF.

This sequence joins TRBV7-2 and TRBJ1-5; tentatively, D is TRBD1 (5 bases). The CDR3 length is 15 residues. Germline loops: CDR1 SGHTA, CDR2 FQGNSA. The V gene lost 2 bases and the J gene lost 3 bases, with 11 bases spanning the gap. CDR3 in amino acids: CASSLYGTSNQPQHF. The CDR3 DNA follows: TGTGCCAGCAGCTTATACGGGACCTCCAATCAGCCCCAGCATTTT.

V is TRBV2 and J is TRBJ2-5; TRBD2 matches at 7 bases. This CDR3 is 14 amino acids long. V gave up 5 bases and J gave up 2 bases; unmatched junction bases: 5. Germline CDR1 is SNHLY and CDR2 is FYNNEI. The CDR3 DNA is TGTGCCAGCAGTTCTCCGGGGGGACAAGAGACCCAGTACTTC. Residues: CASSSPGGQETQYF.

This clone has just one count. J is TRBJ1-1 and V is TRBV13; 7 positions agree with TRBD1. J was trimmed by 5 bases and V by 0 bases; bases with no gene match: 6. This CDR3 is 15 amino acids long. In germline, CDR1 is PRHDT, CDR2 FYEKMQ (reference sequence). The CDR3 DNA sequence: TGTGCCAGCAGCTTAGGCTGGCAGGGGGTTACTGAAGCTTTCTTT. Amino acid sequence: CASSLGWQGVTEAFF.

The genes are TRBV2 and TRBJ1-2; D is perhaps TRBD1 (6 bases). Germline V lookup: CDR1 SNHLY, CDR2 FYNNEI. The CDR3 is 12 residues long. Trimming took 5 bases from V and 7 from J, leaving 11 bases between them. The CDR3 bases are TGTGCCAGCAGTCAGGGGCCCCTTGGCTACACCTTC. Encoded protein: CASSQGPLGYTF.

Here the CDR3 DNA reads TGTGCCAGCAGCCATCAACGCAGGGGTGTGGATGGCTACACCTTC. Translating gives CASSHQRRGVDGYTF. The gene calls are TRBV27 and TRBJ1-2; tentatively, D is TRBD1 (6 bases). Deletions cut 6 bases from V and 6 bases from J, with 20 bases between. The CDR3 is 15 amino acids. Germline V gives CDR1 MNHEY, CDR2 SMNVEV (reference sequence).

The J gene is TRBJ2-6, the V gene TRBV5-8, with 13 positions matching TRBD2. The CDR3 runs 19 residues. Losses at the gene ends were 5 bases for V and 0 bases for J; bases not matched to a gene: 8. The germline CDR1 and CDR2 sequences are SGHTS and YDEGEE. Here the CDR3 reads CASSLPGLAGFSGANVLTF. The CDR3 nucleotides are TGTGCCAGCAGTCTGCCGGGACTAGCGGGGTTCTCTGGGGCCAACGTCCTGACTTTC.

The chain is built from TRBV6-1 and TRBJ1-5; 9 bases line up with TRBD1. The CDR3 contains 14 residues. The J segment lost 2 bases and the V segment lost 5 bases, leaving 1 base of the junction unmatched. Germline V gives CDR1 MNHNS, CDR2 SASEGT. The CDR3 loop reads CASSTGGGNQPQHF. The CDR3, as DNA: TGTGCCAGCAGTACAGGGGGCGGCAATCAGCCCCAGCATTTT.

V gene TRBV7-2 combines with J gene TRBJ2-7; perhaps TRBD1 as D (6 bases). The germline V and J ends were trimmed by 5 bases and 3 bases, with 14 bases remaining between them. Germline lookup yields CDR1 SGHTA and CDR2 FQGNSA. This CDR3 has 14 amino acids. The CDR3 sequence is CASSPSRGFYEQYF. As DNA, the CDR3 is TGTGCCAGCAGCCCCTCGAGGGGGTTCTACGAGCAGTACTTC.

The table lists this clone with a few counts. As DNA, the CDR3 is TGTGCCAGCAGTCACCCCGGAACGACTGAAGCTTTCTTT. Amino acid sequence: CASSHPGTTEAFF. The rearrangement links TRBV6-1 to TRBJ1-1; D unresolved. Germline-derived CDR1 and CDR2 are MNHNS and SASEGT. The V end lost 5 bases, the J end lost 5 bases, and 12 bases lay between the germline ends. The CDR3 length is 13 residues.

The rearrangement joins TRBV19 to TRBJ2-1; D gene uncertain. Trimming removed 6 bases at V and 3 bases at J, with 9 bases between. The germline V gene encodes CDR1 LNHDA and CDR2 SQIVND (reference sequence). The CDR3 length is 13 residues. In nucleotides, the CDR3 is TGTGCCAGTAGGCAAGGGCTCTACAATGAGCAGTTCTTC. Protein product: CASRQGLYNEQFF.

The chain has TRBV27 and TRBJ1-5; D ambiguous. Germline lookup yields CDR1 MNHEY and CDR2 SMNVEV (reference sequence). CDR3 length: 15 residues. Trimming took 0 bases from V and 4 from J, leaving 10 bases between them. Here the CDR3 DNA reads TGTGCCAGCAGTTTATCCCCTCCTGGTAATCAGCCCCAGCATTTT. Amino acid sequence: CASSLSPPGNQPQHF.

This clone was detected only once. The chain has TRBV28 and TRBJ1-4; 7 positions match TRBD1. Germline-derived CDR1 and CDR2 are MDHEN and SYDVKM. The CDR3 covers 13 residues. V was clipped by 6 bases and J by 7 bases; unmatched bases: 5. CDR3 sequence reads: CASRKRGREKLFF. In DNA form, the CDR3 reads TGTGCCAGCAGGAAGAGGGGGCGTGAAAAACTGTTTTTT.

This chain joins TRBV11-3 and TRBJ2-1; 14 positions agree with TRBD2. Per germline, CDR1 SGHNT and CDR2 YENEEA. The CDR3 has 14 residues. After removal of 5 bases from V and 9 bases from J, the junction contained 3 bases not matched to a gene. CDR3 protein: CASSTGLAGGEQFF. The CDR3 nucleotides read TGTGCCAGCAGCACTGGACTAGCGGGGGGTGAGCAGTTCTTC.

The chain employs TRBV2 and TRBJ2-2; D ambiguous. Trimming cost V 4 bases and J 2 bases, with 11 bases left between them. The CDR3 spans 15 residues. Germline loops: CDR1 SNHLY, CDR2 FYNNEI. The CDR3 DNA sequence: TGTGCCAGCAGTGCCGTCAGAATAAACACCGGGGAGCTGTTTTTT. Translation gives CASSAVRINTGELFF. The variable domain in full, with the rest retrieved from reference TRBV2 and TRBJ2-2, is EPEVTQTPSHQVTQMGQEVILRCVPISNHLYFYWYRQILGQKVEFLVSFYNNEISEKSEIFDDQFSVERPDGSNFTLKIRSTKLEDSAMYFCASSAVRINTGELFFGEGSRLTVL.

The chain has TRBV11-2 and TRBJ2-5; TRBD2 matches at 13 bases. V shed 5 bases and J 5 bases; nucleotides not matched to a gene: 11. CDR1 and CDR2 (germline): SGHAT, FQNNGV. CDR3 length: 17 amino acids. CDR3 sequence: CASSPGTSGKSLETQYF. DNA of the CDR3: TGTGCCAGCAGCCCCGGGACTAGCGGGAAATCTTTGGAGACCCAGTACTTC.